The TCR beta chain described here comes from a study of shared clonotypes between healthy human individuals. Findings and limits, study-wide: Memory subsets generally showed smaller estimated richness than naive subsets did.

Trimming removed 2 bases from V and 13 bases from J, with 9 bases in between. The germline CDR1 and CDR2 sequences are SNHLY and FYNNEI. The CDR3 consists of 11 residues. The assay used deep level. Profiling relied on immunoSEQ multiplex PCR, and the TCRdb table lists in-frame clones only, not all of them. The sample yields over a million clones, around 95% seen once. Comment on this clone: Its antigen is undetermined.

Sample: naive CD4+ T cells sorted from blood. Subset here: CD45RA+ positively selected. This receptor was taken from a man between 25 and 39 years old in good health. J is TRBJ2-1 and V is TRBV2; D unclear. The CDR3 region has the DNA TGTGCCAGCAGTGAACTAGAATCCCAGTTCTTC. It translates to CASSELESQFF.